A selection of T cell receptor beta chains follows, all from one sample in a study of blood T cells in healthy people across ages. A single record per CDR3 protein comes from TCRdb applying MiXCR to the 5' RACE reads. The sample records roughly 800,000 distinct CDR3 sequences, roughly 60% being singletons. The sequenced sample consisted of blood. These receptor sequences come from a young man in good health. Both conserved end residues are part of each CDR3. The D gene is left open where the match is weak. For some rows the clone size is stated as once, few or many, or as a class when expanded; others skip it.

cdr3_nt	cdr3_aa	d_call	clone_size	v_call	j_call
TGTGCCAGCAGCCGGGCGGCCGGGACTAGCGGAGATACAGATACGCAGTATTTT	CASSRAAGTSGDTDTQYF	TRBD2	.	TRBV7-2	TRBJ2-3
TGTGCCAGCAGCCAGGGACTCCTGAGTGAGCAGTTCTTC	CASSQGLLSEQFF	.	.	TRBV7-8	TRBJ2-1
TGCAGTGCTAGCCTTCCGCAAGAGACCCAGTACTTC	CSASLPQETQYF	.	.	TRBV20-1	TRBJ2-5
TGTGCCAGCAGCTTGGGACCCCCCGCCCTCCACTTT	CASSLGPPALHF	.	.	TRBV7-2	TRBJ1-6
TGTGCCAGCAGCTTAGATGGTCTCTCCTACAATGAGCAGTTCTTC	CASSLDGLSYNEQFF	.	.	TRBV7-9	TRBJ2-1
TGTGCCAGCAGGCTAACCGGACCCCTGTCCAAAAACATTCAGTACTTC	CASRLTGPLSKNIQYF	.	.	TRBV2	TRBJ2-4
TGTGCCAGCAGGACGCCCGGACAGGGGAATGGCTACACCTTC	CASRTPGQGNGYTF	TRBD1	few	TRBV28	TRBJ1-2
TGTGCCAGCAGCTTGCGGTCCACAGGGTTTTCCTACGAGCAGTACTTC	CASSLRSTGFSYEQYF	.	.	TRBV11-3	TRBJ2-7
TGCAGTGCTAGACAGTTGGGAAGTCAAAACATTCAGTACTTC	CSARQLGSQNIQYF	.	.	TRBV20-1	TRBJ2-4
TGCGCCAGCAGCTTCGACCCCCAGTTGGGTAAGCAGTACTTC	CASSFDPQLGKQYF	.	.	TRBV5-1	TRBJ2-5
TGTGCCAGCAGCCCAAATCCTCCTTCACCCCTCCACTTT	CASSPNPPSPLHF	.	.	TRBV7-9	TRBJ1-6
TGCAGTGCTCCGGAACGACTGCGCTATAACACTGAAGCTTTCTTT	CSAPERLRYNTEAFF	.	.	TRBV20-1	TRBJ1-1
TGTGCCAGGAGTCAGGGGTTCGGCGACCTCCACTTT	CARSQGFGDLHF	.	.	TRBV25-1	TRBJ1-6
TGTTCCAGCAGCGGCAGCACAGATACGCAGTATTTT	CSSSGSTDTQYF	.	.	TRBV7-9	TRBJ2-3
TGTGCCAGCAGCAACCGGAGGTCAGGGGAGCAGTACTTC	CASSNRRSGEQYF	.	.	TRBV7-2	TRBJ2-7
TGTACCAGCAGCACCAGGACAGTTAACTATGGCTACACCTTC	CTSSTRTVNYGYTF	.	once	TRBV28	TRBJ1-2
TGTGCCAGCAGTCGCCCACAGGGTTCCTACGAGCAGTACTTC	CASSRPQGSYEQYF	.	once	TRBV28	TRBJ2-7